The 25 T cell receptor beta chains reported below all come from one sample, sequenced in a study of ipilimumab plus nivolumab after autologous stem cell transplantation. Only in-frame clones appear in the TCRdb table, and some are missing; sequencing was by immunoSEQ multiplex PCR. This sample carries approximately 84,000 clones, 65% to 85% of them seen once, and the ten largest clones take 2.2%. Sequencing used PBMCs, obtained in a trial of ipilimumab plus nivolumab as post-transplant consolidation. All receptors derive from a male donor with diffuse large B-cell lymphoma.

This sequence joins TRBV6-5 and TRBJ1-1; the D gene is possibly TRBD1 (6 bases). Germline-derived CDR1 and CDR2 are MNHEY and SVGAGI. The V end lost 11 bases, the J end lost 1 base, and 11 bases lay between the germline ends. The CDR3 runs to 12 residues. DNA of the CDR3: TGTGCCGCGGGGACACCGAACACTGAAGCTTTCTTT. Its translation: CAAGTPNTEAFF.

This rearrangement joins TRBV6-5 to TRBJ1-1, with D tentatively TRBD1 (6 bases). Deletions cut 2 bases from V and 4 bases from J, with 11 bases between. The germline V gene has CDR1 MNHEY and CDR2 SVGAGI. The CDR3 spans 14 residues. The CDR3: CASSYRGATTEAFF. CDR3 DNA: TGTGCCAGCAGTTACAGGGGGGCGACCACTGAAGCTTTCTTT.

The chain carries TRBV4-3 and TRBJ2-3, with D tentatively TRBD1 or TRBD2 (7 bases each). Trimming removed 3 bases at V and 4 bases at J, with 17 bases between. Germline V gene sequence: CDR1 LGHNA, CDR2 YSLEER. This CDR3 comprises 16 residues. The CDR3 DNA follows: TGCGCCAGCAGCCAGTCTACAGGGGAGGGCGCAGATACGCAGTATTTT. Its protein is CASSQSTGEGADTQYF.

In this sample, this clone turned up a few times. The chain recombines TRBV5-5 with TRBJ1-2; D perhaps matches TRBD1 (5 bases). This CDR3 has 15 residues. V lost 0 bases and J lost 2, with 11 bases in between. Germline-derived CDR1 and CDR2 are SGHKS and YYEKEE (reference sequence). CDR3 sequence (DNA): TGTGCCAGCAGCTTGGAAGGTGGGGGGAACTATGGCTACACCTTC. It translates to CASSLEGGGNYGYTF.

This clone was recorded only once. V usage is TRBV5-1 and J usage is TRBJ1-3; no firm D call. In germline, CDR1 is SGHRS, CDR2 YFSETQ. The CDR3 length is 14 residues. V was trimmed by 7 bases and J by 0 bases, leaving 11 bases between them. The CDR3: CASAGGSSGNTIYF. CDR3 nucleotides: TGCGCCAGCGCTGGAGGGTCCTCTGGAAACACCATATATTTT.

The V and J genes are TRBV2 and TRBJ2-3; 7 positions agree with TRBD1. The germline gives CDR1 SNHLY, CDR2 FYNNEI. This CDR3 is built from 13 residues. V shed 7 bases and J 8 bases; nucleotides not matched to a gene: 9. The CDR3 DNA reads TGTGCCAGCACGTGGCTAGGGGGCGGTACGCAGTATTTT. Protein: CASTWLGGGTQYF.

The chain uses TRBV13 and TRBJ1-2, with D perhaps TRBD1 (5 bases). The CDR3 length is 13 residues. CDR1 is PRHDT, CDR2 FYEKMQ, per germline (reference sequence). V was clipped by 5 bases and J by 4 bases, with 11 bases between them. The CDR3 DNA reads TGTGCCAGCAGCCCCCAGGGCCTCTATGGCTACACCTTC. It yields the protein CASSPQGLYGYTF.

CDR3 DNA sequence: TGTGCCAGCAGCGCCAGACTAGACGGCACCGGGGAGCTGTTTTTT. Protein product: CASSARLDGTGELFF. V usage is TRBV9 and J usage is TRBJ2-2, with D possibly TRBD2 on 6 matching bases. Germline V gene data show CDR1 as SGDLS and CDR2 as YYNGEE. This CDR3 spans 15 amino acids. V was pared by 3 bases and J by 4 bases, with 13 bases between. Full variable domain (outside the CDR3, taken from reference TRBV9 and TRBJ2-2): DSGVTQTPKHLITATGQRVTLRCSPRSGDLSVYWYQQSLDQGLQFLIQYYNGEERAKGNILERFSAQQFPDLHSELNLSSLELGDSALYFCASSARLDGTGELFFGEGSRLTVL.

The chain employs TRBV10-2 and TRBJ1-4; D call uncertain. The CDR3 length is 16 residues. V lost 0 bases, J lost 8 bases, and 16 bases lay in between. Germline V CDR1 and CDR2: WSHSY, SAAADI. The CDR3 region has the DNA TGCGCCAGCAGTGAGTCAATGGTGGAGAGACCAGAAAAACTGTTTTTT. Translation gives CASSESMVERPEKLFF.

V and J are TRBV5-6 and TRBJ1-2, with D perhaps TRBD1 (5 bases). From germline, CDR1 is SGHDT and CDR2 YYEEEE. This CDR3 has 16 residues. With 0 bases removed from V and 0 bases from J, the gap between germline ends came to 12 bases. The chain's CDR3 is CASSLAGRLSNYGYTF. The DNA of the CDR3 is TGTGCCAGCAGCTTGGCAGGGAGGCTATCTAACTATGGCTACACCTTC. Using reference TRBV5-6 and TRBJ1-2 for the parts outside the CDR3, the full variable domain is DAGVTQSPTHLIKTRGQQVTLRCSPKSGHDTVSWYQQALGQGPQFIFQYYEEEERQRGNFPDRFSGHQFPNYSSELNVNALLLGDSALYLCASSLAGRLSNYGYTFGSGTRLTVV.

The chain combines TRBV18 with TRBJ1-6; possible D gene TRBD1, 6 bases. The V end was cut by 5 bases, the J end by 7 bases, with 15 bases between. The V gene's germline CDR1 is KGHSH and CDR2 LQKENI. There are 15 residues in the CDR3. This CDR3 is CASSTRQDSNSPLHF. CDR3 nucleotides: TGTGCCAGCTCAACGCGACAGGATTCGAATTCACCCCTCCACTTT.

This chain connects TRBV6-5 to TRBJ1-1, with 12 bases identical to TRBD1. The germline V gene encodes CDR1 MNHEY and CDR2 SVGAGI. The CDR3 has 15 amino acids. The V segment lost 8 bases and the J segment 11 bases; nucleotides outside the gene matches: 15. CDR3 in DNA: TGTGCCAGCCGAAACCCGGGACAGGGGGCCATAGGCGCTTTCTTT. It is translated as CASRNPGQGAIGAFF.

Only a few counts were recorded for this clone. The V gene is TRBV28, the J gene TRBJ1-2; 8 positions agree with TRBD1. J gave up 7 bases and V 6 bases, and 13 bases lay outside the gene matches. Germline lookup yields CDR1 MDHEN and CDR2 SYDVKM. This CDR3 spans 15 amino acids. As DNA, the CDR3 is TGTGCCAGCAGCAAGGCCTTCACAGGGGGGGGTGGCTACACCTTC. Translated: CASSKAFTGGGGYTF.

The chain combines TRBV10-2 with TRBJ1-2, with D maybe TRBD1 (5 bases). Germline V gene lookup returns CDR1 WSHSY and CDR2 SAAADI. The CDR3 runs 17 residues. The V and J ends lost 8 bases and 8 bases respectively, with 30 bases between them. The CDR3 sequence: CASGGGGETSLGSGYTF. The CDR3 DNA reads TGCGCCAGCGGGGGTGGGGGGGAAACATCCCTCGGGAGCGGCTACACCTTC.

This rearrangement joins TRBV19 to TRBJ1-1; TRBD1 matches 11 bases. Losses at the gene ends were 5 bases for V and 5 bases for J; bases not matched to a gene: 7. The CDR3 loop spans 15 amino acids. Germline V gene lookup returns CDR1 LNHDA and CDR2 SQIVND (reference sequence). Here the CDR3 reads CASSEGTGGKTEAFF. CDR3 coding DNA: TGTGCCAGTAGTGAGGGGACAGGGGGTAAAACTGAAGCTTTCTTT.

This clone was counted a single time. The chain combines TRBV5-1 with TRBJ2-7, with D perhaps TRBD1 or TRBD2 (7 bases each). The CDR3 contains 15 residues. Trimming left V 0 bases short and J 5 bases short, with 15 bases between. Looked up from germline, CDR1 is SGHRS and CDR2 is YFSETQ. CDR3 sequence: CASSLGGRGRHEQYF. In nucleotides, the CDR3 is TGCGCCAGCAGCTTGGGTGGGAGGGGGCGGCACGAGCAGTACTTC.

The gene calls are TRBV11-2 and TRBJ2-1; D call uncertain. The germline V gene encodes CDR1 SGHAT and CDR2 FQNNGV. There are 15 residues in the CDR3. V lost 1 base and J lost 2, with 9 bases in between. The CDR3 is CASSLVSAAYNEQFF. DNA of the CDR3: TGTGCCAGCAGCTTAGTGTCGGCGGCCTACAATGAGCAGTTCTTC.

This chain connects TRBV6-5 to TRBJ1-2; 7 bases align to TRBD1. V dropped 6 bases and J dropped 4; count of bases not matched to a gene: 5. The CDR3 has 13 amino acids. The germline gives CDR1 MNHEY, CDR2 SVGAGI. The CDR3 nucleotides are TGTGCCAGCAGAGAGACAGGGAGCTATGGCTACACCTTC. This encodes CASRETGSYGYTF.

This clone was counted a single time. The rearrangement links TRBV5-1 to TRBJ1-3; a weak D match, TRBD1 (6 bases). Germline V gene data show CDR1 as SGHRS and CDR2 as YFSETQ. The ends were cut back, 1 base at V and 3 bases at J, with 11 bases in the middle. The CDR3 is made up of 15 amino acids. CDR3 region: CASSLSGGGGNTIYF. Here the CDR3 DNA reads TGCGCCAGCAGCTTGAGTGGGGGCGGTGGAAACACCATATATTTT.

This clone has a handful of counts. The J gene is TRBJ1-4, the V gene TRBV2; D perhaps matches TRBD1 (5 bases). Germline CDR1 and CDR2: SNHLY and FYNNEI. The V end was cut by 7 bases, the J end by 7 bases, with 16 bases between. The CDR3 covers 14 residues. The CDR3 here is CASTLTREGEKLFF. DNA of the CDR3: TGTGCCAGCACCTTGACCAGGGAAGGTGAAAAACTGTTTTTT.

CDR3 sequence: CASSLYDKGSPLHF. The CDR3 DNA is TGTGCCAGCAGCTTATACGATAAGGGTTCACCCCTCCACTTT. V gene TRBV7-2 combines with J gene TRBJ1-6; D not resolved. Germline assignment: CDR1 SGHTA and CDR2 FQGNSA. V was pared by 2 bases and J by 9 bases, with 11 bases between. CDR3 length: 14 amino acids.

The CDR3, as DNA: TGTGCCAGCAGCTTAGCGGTTTCGGGTGAAGCTTTCTTT. Its protein product is CASSLAVSGEAFF. The chain couples TRBV7-9 to TRBJ1-1; no clear D. V was trimmed by 0 bases and J by 7 bases, leaving 9 bases between them. The germline V gene encodes CDR1 SEHNR and CDR2 FQNEAQ (reference sequence). The CDR3 runs to 13 residues.

The V call is TRBV5-8, the J call TRBJ1-5, with TRBD1 matching 10 bases. CDR3 length: 15 residues. Trimming at V came to 3 bases and at J to 5 bases, leaving 5 bases not matched to a gene. Germline V CDR1 and CDR2: SGHTS, YDEGEE. CDR3 bases: TGTGCCAGCAGCTCGGACAGGGGGAGCGATCAGCCCCAGCATTTT. It encodes CASSSDRGSDQPQHF.

The rearrangement joins TRBV19 to TRBJ2-3; D is perhaps TRBD1 (5 bases). Per the germline V gene, CDR1 is LNHDA and CDR2 is SQIVND (reference sequence). Trimming removed 4 bases at V and 4 bases at J, with 9 bases between. There are 13 residues in the CDR3. CDR3 protein: CASSKGFADTQYF. In nucleotides, the CDR3 is TGTGCCAGTAGTAAGGGGTTCGCAGATACGCAGTATTTT.

J is TRBJ2-5 and V is TRBV5-5; TRBD2 might be the D (7 bases). The CDR3 has 17 amino acids. Germline V CDR1 and CDR2: SGHKS, YYEKEE (reference sequence). Trimming took off 0 bases at V and 4 bases at J, with 19 bases between the two ends. The CDR3 is CASSLAFGGGGVETQYF. Written as DNA, the CDR3 is TGTGCCAGCAGCTTGGCGTTTGGCGGGGGCGGTGTAGAGACCCAGTACTTC.